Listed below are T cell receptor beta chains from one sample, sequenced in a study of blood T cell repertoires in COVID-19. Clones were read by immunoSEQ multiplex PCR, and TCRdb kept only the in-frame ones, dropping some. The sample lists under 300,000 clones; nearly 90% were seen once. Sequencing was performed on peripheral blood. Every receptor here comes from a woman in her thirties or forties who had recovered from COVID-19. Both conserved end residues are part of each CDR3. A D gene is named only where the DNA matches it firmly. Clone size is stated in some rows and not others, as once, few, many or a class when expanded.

TGTGCTAGTGGTTGGGGGGCTAGCGGTCAATACAATGAGCAGTTCTTC | CASGWGASGQYNEQFF | NA | NA | TRBV12-5 | 16 | TRBJ2-1
TGTGCCAGCGAACAGGGACAGGGGAACACTGAAGCTTTCTTT | CASEQGQGNTEAFF | TRBD1 | NA | TRBV19 | 14 | TRBJ1-1
TGTGCCAGCAGCTTAGGTTCGGGGTACTCCTACGAGCAGTACTTC | CASSLGSGYSYEQYF | NA | once | TRBV7-7 | 15 | TRBJ2-7
TGTGCCATCAGCGGTCTGTTCCGGTCCTCCGGGGAGCTGTTTTTT | CAISGLFRSSGELFF | NA | NA | TRBV10-3 | 15 | TRBJ2-2
TGTGCCAGCTCCGTAGTTCGAGGACAGCTAGAGACCCAGTACTTC | CASSVVRGQLETQYF | NA | once | TRBV18 | 15 | TRBJ2-5
TGCGCCAGCAGCTTTTCCGGCACAGATACGCAGTATTTT | CASSFSGTDTQYF | NA | NA | TRBV5-1 | 13 | TRBJ2-3
TGTGCCAGCAGAGACAGGGGAGATACGCAGTATTTT | CASRDRGDTQYF | TRBD1 | NA | TRBV2 | 12 | TRBJ2-3
TGTGCCAGCAGTGAAAACAGGGGATACGATCAGCCCCAGCATTTT | CASSENRGYDQPQHF | TRBD1 | NA | TRBV6-1 | 15 | TRBJ1-5
TGTGCCACCAGCAACCGACTAGATAACACCGGGGAGCTGTTTTTT | CATSNRLDNTGELFF | NA | NA | TRBV15 | 15 | TRBJ2-2
TGTGCCACCGGGGGGACTAGCGGGTCCTACAATGAGCAGTTCTTC | CATGGTSGSYNEQFF | TRBD2 | NA | TRBV10-3 | 15 | TRBJ2-1
TGCGCCAGCAGTCCAGGACTAGCGGGGGACGAGCAGTACTTC | CASSPGLAGDEQYF | TRBD2 | NA | TRBV10-2 | 14 | TRBJ2-7
TGTGCCAGCAGTTTAGGGGCGGGAACCCAAGAGACCCAGTACTTC | CASSLGAGTQETQYF | NA | NA | TRBV28 | 15 | TRBJ2-5
TGCGCCAGCAGTGAAGGGACAGTCCCCCACGAGCAGTACTTC | CASSEGTVPHEQYF | TRBD1 | NA | TRBV10-1 | 14 | TRBJ2-7
TGTGCCAGCAGTTACCTCCTTTCAGGTGGCGGCTACACCTTC | CASSYLLSGGGYTF | NA | NA | TRBV6-5 | 14 | TRBJ1-2
TGTGCCAGCAGTACTGCGTTTGCGGGGCACAATGAGCAGTTCTTC | CASSTAFAGHNEQFF | NA | NA | TRBV2 | 15 | TRBJ2-1
TGTGCCAGTAAACTCCGGGACAGCATACAAGAGACCCAGTACTTC | CASKLRDSIQETQYF | TRBD1 | NA | TRBV19 | 15 | TRBJ2-5
TGTGCCATCAGGCAAACGACTAGCGGGGGAAGAGATACGCAGTATTTT | CAIRQTTSGGRDTQYF | TRBD2 | NA | TRBV10-3 | 16 | TRBJ2-3
TGCGCCAGCAGCTCGACGACAGGGGCGGGCACCGGGGAGCTGTTTTTT | CASSSTTGAGTGELFF | TRBD1 | NA | TRBV5-1 | 16 | TRBJ2-2
TGTGCCAGCAGCTTCGGGACAGGGGATACCGGGGAGCTGTTTTTT | CASSFGTGDTGELFF | TRBD1 | NA | TRBV7-3 | 15 | TRBJ2-2
TGTGCCAGTAGTATAGATCTTAGCACCGGGGAGCTGTTTTTT | CASSIDLSTGELFF | NA | NA | TRBV19 | 14 | TRBJ2-2
TGTGCCAGCAGCTTAGGCCCGGTGGGGGGGGAGCAGCCCCAGCATTTT | CASSLGPVGGEQPQHF | NA | NA | TRBV11-2 | 16 | TRBJ1-5
TGTGCCAGCAGCCCAGGACAGGGGACTGGAAACACCATATATTTT | CASSPGQGTGNTIYF | TRBD1 | NA | TRBV7-2 | 15 | TRBJ1-3
TGTGCCAGCAGCAAAAAGGCCGCAGGGGATTTGACTGAAGCTTTCTTT | CASSKKAAGDLTEAFF | NA | NA | TRBV6-6 | 16 | TRBJ1-1
TGCGCCAGCAGCTCCGGGGGGCAGGTAGATACGCAGTATTTT | CASSSGGQVDTQYF | NA | NA | TRBV5-1 | 14 | TRBJ2-3
TGTGCCACAAAACAGGGTGCCAAAAACATTCAGTACTTC | CATKQGAKNIQYF | NA | NA | TRBV12-3/TRBV12-4 | 13 | TRBJ2-4